The entry below describes one T cell receptor (beta chain). Its antigen is unknown. The input lacks base qualities; no much larger clone sits a single base away. These data come from a study of cytomegalovirus exposure and HLA in healthy donors (dated by TCRdb to the late 2010s). For context, the study as a whole: According to an earlier analysis of a few hundred of the donors, 150 million to 200 million T cells yielded some 120 million unique TCR beta sequences and around 280 Gb of sequence data. Using immunosequencing, the study profiled T cell repertoires from about 620 subjects and related those repertoires to cytomegalovirus serostatus. The study aimed to test whether cataloging public T cell receptors could reveal signatures of past pathogen exposure. Among almost 400 genotyped donors of the cohort, an average of about 240,000 unique TCR beta nucleotide sequences were sequenced per donor, roughly 20% of them non-productive. Of the approximately 400 genotyped donors, 80% to 90% were placed in the genetic ancestry cluster associated with self-reported Caucasian donors. A later analysis re-analyzed previously published TCR beta repertoires from 550 to 700 donors and added high-resolution HLA genotyping to study TCR occurrence patterns. To decide whether each TCR beta V gene segment behaved as functional or pseudogenic, an earlier analysis of fewer than 750 of the donors relied on high-throughput TCR beta sequencing. The number of typed donors differed by locus: roughly 620-640 for A, B, C, DRB1 and DQB1; 522 for DQA1; approximately 610 for DPA1; and 400 to 480 for DPB1. A later genetic analysis took genome-wide SNP genotypes for about 65% of the 666 donors and used that subset as a discovery cohort. Roughly five DR-DQ haplotypes were handled as single units for association and clustering, since linkage in the cohort was strong. A separate validation cohort of 100 to 150 different subjects was used in addition to the roughly 700-subject first cohort. Rather than drawing on any new phenotypic data, the later analysis identified candidate immune exposures from TCR beta sequences and the way those sequences occurred across donors. Donor age, sex, ethnicity and CMV serostatus were compiled together with the repertoire data. HLA typing covered class I and class II loci at four-digit resolution. All discovery cohort repertoires had been generated on a single sequencing platform. To predict cytomegalovirus infection status, the study combined high-throughput TCR immunosequencing, statistical association of individual TCRs with disease status, and machine learning. An early release that covered about 600 HLA-typed donors contained around 330 gigabases of sequencing data and tens of millions of unique TCR sequences. Paper-wide results and their limitations: A further reported finding was that TCR beta sequences accurately predicted the HLA-A and HLA-B alleles for most subjects in the first cohort. Specific HLA alleles were associated with 15,000 to 20,000 TCR beta sequences at a false discovery rate of 0.05 in a later analysis. Because some donors lacked HLA typing at each locus, the association tests relied only on the typed subset. Presence/absence analyses assumed roughly uniform sequencing depth across donors, an assumption that may not hold. The classifier was reported to diagnose cytomegalovirus status with high specificity and sensitivity in both the original cohort and the validation cohort. Broadly in line with IMGT annotations, most TCR beta V segments showed up in productive rearrangements about 87% or about 30% of the time in an earlier analysis of some 590 of the donors. Only TCR beta chains were sequenced in this cohort, and the absence of alpha or paired-chain data limited detectable features. According to a later genetic analysis, donors in an Asian-associated ancestry cluster had fewer N-insertions in productive TCRs than the approximately 630-donor mean. A group of highly shared sequence variants was considered likely to be a technical artifact of the sequencing pipeline. In a later analysis, HLA-associated TCR beta chains were found to be more clonally expanded and to have lower generation probabilities than equally common non-associated chains. A later analysis found that most CMV-associated TCR beta chains appeared HLA-restricted, with HLA associations seemingly driven largely by CMV exposure. In a later analysis, TCR association rates were found to vary across HLA loci, with the most associated TCRs seen for DRB1 alleles and the fewest for HLA-C alleles. Strong co-occurrence of HLA alleles, especially DR and DQ, made assigning TCR associations to individual alleles difficult. The authors suggested that the approach could potentially be generalized to other disease states and immunological phenotypes. A few of the identified cytomegalovirus-associated TCR beta chains were confirmed in vitro to be specific for cytomegalovirus antigens. While some public TCRs were present in many individuals, most TCR sequences turned up only very rarely across donors. Linkage disequilibrium might explain the correlated functional status among segregating V segments, but an unknown experimental factor could not be excluded. V-gene and J-gene trimming of TCR beta chains was associated with a missense DCLRE1C variant in a later genetic analysis, and the association was replicated in an independent cohort. For the cohort, immune exposure information was limited to CMV serostatus. Because counts were too low, around 17 rarely observed V segments, including chromosome 9 orphons, were left out of the earlier analysis of over 550 of the donors. A total of fewer than 200 TCR beta chains were listed by the study as associated with cytomegalovirus. A later analysis reported that several top co-occurrence clusters appeared linked to parvovirus B19, influenza, CMV and Epstein-Barr virus. Some IMGT-functional V segments, including TRBV6-2 and TRBV6-3, could not be distinguished by the 87-base-pair reads and were therefore excluded.

Taken from the germline V gene, the CDR1 and CDR2 loops are SGHAT and FQNNGV. Its CDR3 holds 18 amino acids, cysteine through phenylalanine. The kept DNA is CDR3 alone, 54 bases in frame from the first base. V lost 5 bases and J lost 2 bases; the stretch between them is 24 bases long. The cohort consisted of more than 650 healthy bone marrow donors. At the time of sampling, every cohort member was nominally healthy, though immune exposures that went unrecorded were likely present. The donor was CMV seronegative and was included in the group of a few hundred seronegative cohort members. Each donor provided a peripheral blood sample, and peripheral blood mononuclear cells were used for TCR beta sequencing. Genomic DNA was extracted from the blood cell samples with the Qiagen DNeasy Blood Extraction Kit. The library was produced with the immunoSEQ multiplex PCR assay. For the multiplex PCR, a mixture combining 60 forward primers for TCR Vbeta segments and 13 reverse primers for TCR Jbeta segments was used. The CDR3 region of rearranged TCR beta genes was amplified from genomic DNA by a multiplex PCR assay. Amplified TCR beta libraries were sequenced as 87-base-pair reads on the Illumina HiSeq System. As for the original processing: A later analysis tallied some 79 million unique TCR beta chains across the approximately 670 repertoires, and around 12 million of those chains were shared by two or more donors. Raw reads were error-corrected and collapsed into unique sequences with a nearest-neighbor algorithm that merged closely related sequences to remove PCR and sequencing errors. CDR3 sequences were aligned to IMGT reference sequences to assign V, D and J gene segments. For a sequence to be retained, a match of at least six nucleotides to both a V gene segment and a J gene segment was required. A rearrangement was called productive if the CDR3 had no stop codons and remained in frame with V and J, and every other rearrangement was called non-productive. Following IMGT convention, CDR3 was defined as the stretch from the second conserved V-encoded cysteine up to the conserved J-encoded phenylalanine. The earlier analysis of a few hundred of the donors excluded any sequence lacking an unambiguous match to a single V gene segment. In an earlier analysis of more than 500 of the donors, a V segment was called functional when productive rearrangements were above 56.7%, and segregating when the standard deviation between donors exceeded 5%. A statistical classification framework was developed to diagnose cytomegalovirus status using the catalog of TCR beta chain sequences. A later analysis assigned V and J genes by comparing TCR nucleotide sequences with IMGT/GENE-DB human TR gene sequences. A later analysis assigned CDR3 sequences and most-parsimonious VDJ recombination scenarios with the TCRdist pipeline. A later analysis defined each TCR beta chain by its CDR3 amino acid sequence plus V-gene family, and excluded reads lacking a unique V-gene family. To address suspected cross-contamination and a sequencing artifact, a later analysis removed approximately 600 highly shared, low-generation-probability nucleotide sequences. In a later analysis, a clonal expansion index was calculated for each public chain from normalized within-repertoire ranks of inferred template counts. Generation probabilities in a later analysis came from a VDJ recombination model fitted to out-of-frame rearrangements, and those results were checked against IGoR. In a later analysis, TCR-TCR, TCR-HLA and TCR-CMV co-occurrence was scored with hypergeometric tests, and a repertoire-size bias correction was applied to TCR pairs. False discovery rates were estimated in a later analysis by permuting HLA or CMV assignments 20 times. In a later analysis, co-occurring TCRs were grouped using DBSCAN, with TCRdist sequence similarity added in when clustering inside HLA-allele-positive subsets. Repertoires with fewer than 30,000 or more than 120,000 public chains were left out of co-occurrence clustering, as were about 5 repertoires with anomalous nucleotide sharing. The table comes from immuneACCESS by way of TCRdb, which keeps in-frame sequences with V and J called. Part of the clones is missing from these tables; in studies checked, under half for an unresolved V gene and the rest for unknown reasons. V and J calls and clone size are those listed in that table; D and trimming were worked out from the DNA. Present in this sample are 130,000 to 150,000 clones, 60% to 85% of which were seen just once. The ten top clones hold 2.5% to 3.5% of the sample.

The V gene is TRBV11-2 and the J gene is TRBJ1-2, and possibly TRBD1, on 6 matching bases. This TCR derives from a male donor in good health and CMV-seronegative. Sequenced: PBMCs. The DNA sequence follows: TGTGCCAGCAGCCCGTCGTTCCGGGGGGCGGCCGCGAACTATGGCTACACCTTC. Translated, it reads CASSPSFRGAAANYGYTF.